The 25 T cell receptor beta chains reported below all come from one sample, sequenced in a study of blood T cell repertoires in COVID-19. The assay was immunoSEQ multiplex PCR, and TCRdb's table has in-frame clones only and misses some. Of 350,000 or so clones listed, approximately 87% were seen once; the top ten hold roughly 10%. The sample taken for sequencing was peripheral blood. The receptors were gathered from a woman in her 30s with COVID-19, enrolled during active disease.

V usage is TRBV2 and J usage is TRBJ2-7; maybe TRBD2 (6 bases). V lost 11 bases and J 7 bases, leaving 18 bases between the germline ends. In germline, CDR1 is SNHLY, CDR2 FYNNEI. The CDR3 sequence is 12 residues long. CDR3 region: CAALVPGGEQYF. The CDR3 DNA reads TGTGCCGCCCTCGTTCCCGGGGGAGAGCAGTACTTC.

The V gene is TRBV6-5, the J gene TRBJ1-3, with D hard to call. Trimming stripped 0 bases from V and 1 base from J, with 7 bases between. Germline lookup yields CDR1 MNHEY and CDR2 SVGAGI. The CDR3 covers 15 residues. CDR3 DNA: TGTGCCAGCAGTTACTCCTGGGAGTCTGGAAACACCATATATTTT. As protein: CASSYSWESGNTIYF.

J is TRBJ2-6 and V is TRBV2; D might be TRBD1 (5 bases). Trimming stripped 7 bases from V and 2 bases from J, with 12 bases between. This CDR3 is 15 amino acids long. Per germline, CDR1 SNHLY and CDR2 FYNNEI. In DNA form, the CDR3 reads TGTGCCAGCAAGGATAGGGGAACTGGGGCCAACGTCCTGACTTTC. It specifies CASKDRGTGANVLTF.

The J gene is TRBJ1-5, the V gene TRBV6-1; D perhaps matches TRBD1 (5 bases). The CDR3 spans 15 residues. CDR1 and CDR2 from the germline V gene are MNHNS and SASEGT. Trimming cost V 0 bases and J 5 bases, with 11 bases left between them. The CDR3 is CASSEAGWGYQPQHF. In DNA, the CDR3 is TGTGCCAGCAGTGAAGCGGGATGGGGCTATCAGCCCCAGCATTTT.

CDR3 in amino acids: CASSFGQGSGYTF. The CDR3 bases are TGTGCCAGCAGTTTTGGACAGGGATCTGGCTACACCTTC. This sequence joins TRBV12-3 or TRBV12-4 and TRBJ1-2; 8 bases are shared with TRBD1. This CDR3 has 13 residues. The ends lost 3 bases at V and 7 bases at J; junction bases unmatched: 4.

The V call is TRBV3-1 (or the pseudogene TRBV3-2), the J call TRBJ2-1; 7 bases line up with TRBD2. Germline trimming cut 0 bases from V and 3 bases from J; bases unmatched to any gene: 14. Germline V CDR1 and CDR2: LGHDT, YNNKEL (reference sequence). The CDR3 is made up of 19 amino acids. This CDR3 reads CASSQDIGRESHLYNEQFF. The CDR3 DNA is TGTGCCAGCAGCCAAGATATAGGGCGGGAGTCCCACCTCTACAATGAGCAGTTCTTC.

The rearrangement uses TRBV2 and TRBJ1-4; D possibly corresponds to TRBD1 (6 bases). Germline lookup yields CDR1 SNHLY and CDR2 FYNNEI. V lost 7 bases to trimming and J lost 7 bases, with 13 bases between them. The CDR3 runs to 13 residues. CDR3 sequence reads: CASMRGEGEKLFF. CDR3 bases: TGTGCCAGCATGAGGGGGGAGGGTGAAAAACTGTTTTTT.

V gene TRBV5-1 combines with J gene TRBJ2-1; 8 bases map to TRBD2. J lost 5 bases, V lost 0 bases, and 1 base had no gene match. The CDR3 runs to 14 residues. Germline loops: CDR1 SGHRS, CDR2 YFSETQ. The CDR3, as DNA: TGCGCCAGCAGCTTGGAGGGACTAGACAATGAGCAGTTCTTC. This encodes CASSLEGLDNEQFF.

The chain joins TRBV6-5 to TRBJ2-5; perhaps TRBD2 as D (6 bases). CDR1 MNHEY and CDR2 SVGAGI come from the germline V gene. V was trimmed by 6 bases and J by 5 bases, leaving 19 bases between them. The CDR3 consists of 15 residues. This CDR3 is CASSLRDSEYETQYF. DNA for the CDR3: TGTGCCAGCAGCCTTCGGGACTCCGAGTACGAGACCCAGTACTTC.

This clone has a single count. The chain carries TRBV4-1 and TRBJ2-3; 7 positions agree with TRBD1. The CDR3 is made up of 15 amino acids. Per the germline V gene, CDR1 is MGHRA and CDR2 is YSYEKL. The V gene end was trimmed by 4 bases and the J gene end by 2 bases; junction bases not matched to a gene: 6. This CDR3 is CASSLGTATTDTQYF. As DNA, the CDR3 is TGCGCCAGCAGCCTCGGGACAGCTACCACAGATACGCAGTATTTT.

The V call is TRBV27, the J call TRBJ1-5; 7 positions match TRBD1. Germline V gene data show CDR1 as MNHEY and CDR2 as SMNVEV (reference sequence). Trimming removed 4 bases from V and 4 bases from J; junction bases left unmatched: 10. The CDR3 has 16 residues. The CDR3 coding sequence is TGTGCCAGCAGTTCTACTCGACAGGGTGCTAATCAGCCCCAGCATTTT. Its protein product is CASSSTRQGANQPQHF.

This chain uses TRBV4-1 with TRBJ2-3, with 7 bases matching TRBD2. Losses at the gene ends were 1 base for V and 4 bases for J; bases not matched to a gene: 14. The CDR3 consists of 18 residues. Germline V gives CDR1 MGHRA, CDR2 YSYEKL. The CDR3 sequence: CASSQAASGIVGADTQYF. CDR3 nucleotides: TGCGCCAGCAGCCAAGCGGCGAGCGGGATCGTCGGGGCAGATACGCAGTATTTT.

The chain has TRBV5-1 and TRBJ1-6; 11 bases map to TRBD1. The germline CDR1 and CDR2 sequences are SGHRS and YFSETQ. The CDR3 has 18 amino acids. The trim removed 5 bases at V and 7 bases at J, leaving 14 bases unmatched. The CDR3: CASRIGTGGSRWNSPLHF. CDR3 DNA: TGCGCCAGCAGAATAGGGACAGGGGGATCTCGATGGAATTCACCCCTCCACTTT.

This sequence joins TRBV2 and TRBJ1-3, with D uncertain. V lost 5 bases, J lost 3 bases, and 14 bases lay in between. There are 15 residues in the CDR3. Germline V gene lookup returns CDR1 SNHLY and CDR2 FYNNEI. CDR3 in amino acids: CASSPSSPGGNTIYF. The DNA for the CDR3 is TGTGCCAGCAGTCCCTCTTCGCCCGGTGGAAACACCATATATTTT.

The V gene is TRBV5-1, the J gene TRBJ2-5; weak D call: TRBD2 (6 bases). The CDR3 covers 14 residues. The germline gives CDR1 SGHRS, CDR2 YFSETQ. Trimming took off 0 bases at V and 4 bases at J, with 10 bases between the two ends. This CDR3 reads CASSLEGRSETQYF. CDR3 DNA sequence: TGCGCCAGCAGCTTGGAGGGGAGGTCAGAGACCCAGTACTTC.

The V gene is TRBV4-1, the J gene TRBJ2-7, with 13 nucleotides matching TRBD2. In germline, CDR1 is MGHRA, CDR2 YSYEKL. The CDR3 covers 16 residues. J was trimmed by 5 bases and V by 4 bases; bases with no gene match: 8. Here the CDR3 DNA reads TGCGCCAGCAGCCGCCTCGGACTAGCGGGAGACCACGAGCAGTACTTC. The encoded protein is CASSRLGLAGDHEQYF.

The rearrangement joins TRBV4-3 to TRBJ1-1; D remains unclear. V dropped 4 bases and J dropped 0 bases, with 15 bases sitting between them. Germline assignment: CDR1 LGHNA and CDR2 YSLEER. The CDR3 has 16 amino acids. CDR3 in amino acids: CASSRRSRGMNTEAFF. The CDR3, as DNA: TGCGCCAGCAGCCGCCGTTCGCGGGGTATGAACACTGAAGCTTTCTTT.

The chain joins TRBV18 to TRBJ2-3; TRBD2 aligns across 9 bases. The V gene's germline CDR1 is KGHSH and CDR2 LQKENI. V gave up 2 bases and J gave up 2 bases; unmatched junction bases: 8. The CDR3 length is 17 residues. The CDR3 sequence: CASSPIPAGGPTDTQYF. The CDR3, as DNA: TGTGCCAGCTCACCAATACCAGCGGGAGGACCCACAGATACGCAGTATTTT.

This clone was picked up a small number of times. The J gene is TRBJ2-2, the V gene TRBV2, with 7 bases fitting TRBD2. V gave up 5 bases and J gave up 0 bases; unmatched junction bases: 3. CDR3 size: 15 residues. CDR1 and CDR2 from the germline V gene are SNHLY and FYNNEI. The CDR3 bases are TGTGCCAGCAGTCGGCTAGCGGCGAACACCGGGGAGCTGTTTTTT. This translates into CASSRLAANTGELFF.

The chain employs TRBV7-9 and TRBJ1-1, with 8 bases that match TRBD1. Germline V lookup: CDR1 SEHNR, CDR2 FQNEAQ (reference sequence). V gave up 5 bases and J gave up 9 bases; unmatched junction bases: 8. CDR3 length: 13 residues. The CDR3 is CASSRTGSAQAFF. CDR3 nucleotides: TGTGCCAGCAGCCGGACAGGGTCTGCGCAAGCTTTCTTT.

The CDR3 protein is CASRGRAGELFF. CDR3 sequence (DNA): TGTGCCAGTAGGGGGAGGGCCGGGGAGCTGTTTTTT. The chain recombines TRBV19 with TRBJ2-2, with 7 nucleotides matching TRBD2. CDR1 LNHDA and CDR2 SQIVND come from the germline V gene (reference sequence). J lost 6 bases, V lost 6 bases, and 1 base had no gene match. CDR3 length equals 12 residues.

The chain links TRBV5-1 to TRBJ1-2; no clear D. CDR1 is SGHRS, CDR2 YFSETQ, per germline. Deletions cut 6 bases from V and 5 bases from J, with 23 bases between. The CDR3 is made up of 16 amino acids. For the CDR3, the DNA is TGCGCCAGCAAGCCCCCAGGAGGGAGGGCCCAGTATGGCTACACCTTC. Amino acid sequence: CASKPPGGRAQYGYTF. Full variable domain (rest looked up from reference TRBV5-1 and TRBJ1-2): KAGVTQTPRYLIKTRGQQVTLSCSPISGHRSVSWYQQTPGQGLQFLFEYFSETQRNKGNFPGRFSGRQFSNSRSEMNVSTLELGDSALYLCASKPPGGRAQYGYTFGSGTRLTVV.

The chain combines TRBV4-1 with TRBJ2-2, with D uncertain. The CDR3 loop spans 14 amino acids. Germline assignment: CDR1 MGHRA and CDR2 YSYEKL. Deletions cut 2 bases from V and 3 bases from J, with 7 bases between. CDR3 protein: CASSQSPHTGELFF. The CDR3 bases are TGCGCCAGCAGCCAAAGCCCACACACCGGGGAGCTGTTTTTT.

The chain recombines TRBV7-6 with TRBJ1-6; 7 bases map to TRBD1. The germline V gene encodes CDR1 SGHVS and CDR2 FNYEAQ. The J segment lost 8 bases and the V segment lost 5 bases, leaving 6 bases of the junction unmatched. The CDR3 has 14 amino acids. The CDR3 region is CASSHRGGDSPLHF. The CDR3 bases are TGTGCCAGCAGCCACAGGGGAGGCGATTCACCCCTCCACTTT.

This rearrangement joins TRBV5-6 to TRBJ1-5; D uncertain. The CDR3 covers 14 residues. V gave up 0 bases and J gave up 5 bases, with 9 bases separating them. Germline lookup yields CDR1 SGHDT and CDR2 YYEEEE. CDR3 coding DNA: TGTGCCAGCAGCTTGGGGACTTTCGATCAGCCCCAGCATTTT. Translating gives CASSLGTFDQPQHF.